Each of the 25 T cell receptor beta chains below was sequenced from the same sample in a study of cytomegalovirus exposure and HLA in healthy donors. Use of 60 Vbeta and 13 Jbeta primers characterized the PCR. Sequencing used immunoSEQ multiplex PCR; TCRdb keeps in-frame clones, though not all of them. Of some 100,000 clones detected, about 80% appear once; the ten largest clones hold around 3%. Sequencing used PBMCs. The source is a male donor in good health and CMV-seropositive.

The chain uses TRBV29-1 and TRBJ2-5; 10 bases fit TRBD2. Germline CDR1 reads SQVTM; CDR2 reads ANQGSEA. V lost 3 bases, J lost 2 bases, and 9 bases stayed unmatched. The CDR3 spans 16 residues. The CDR3 protein is CSVEPRPGLAQETQYF. The CDR3 region has the DNA TGCAGCGTTGAGCCCAGACCGGGACTAGCGCAAGAGACCCAGTACTTC.

The V and J genes are TRBV2 and TRBJ2-7, with TRBD2 matching over 8 bases. CDR1 is SNHLY and CDR2 is FYNNEI in the germline V gene. V shed 6 bases, J shed 3 bases, and the junction held 7 bases outside the gene matches. The CDR3 spans 14 residues. CDR3 DNA: TGTGCCAGCAGGGGATCGGGACTAGGCTACGAGCAGTACTTC. It is translated as CASRGSGLGYEQYF.

In its sample, this clone was seen a few times. V gene TRBV6-5 combines with J gene TRBJ1-1; 7 nucleotides match TRBD1. Per germline, CDR1 MNHEY and CDR2 SVGAGI. Trimming removed 7 bases from V and 1 base from J; junction bases left unmatched: 3. There are 13 residues in the CDR3. The CDR3 loop reads CASINRGNTEAFF. In DNA form, the CDR3 reads TGTGCCAGCATTAACAGGGGGAACACTGAAGCTTTCTTT.

In its sample, this clone was seen a few times. The chain combines TRBV19 with TRBJ1-5, with D maybe TRBD1 (6 bases). Germline-derived CDR1 and CDR2 are LNHDA and SQIVND (reference sequence). This CDR3 region has 15 residues. Deletions cut 2 bases from V and 4 bases from J, with 12 bases between. The CDR3 bases are TGTGCCAGTAGTATATTCGGCAGGGGAAATCAGCCCCAGCATTTT. This translates into CASSIFGRGNQPQHF.

The chain carries TRBV5-1 and TRBJ1-2, with 7 bases matching TRBD1. V lost 0 bases, J lost 2 bases, and 19 bases stayed unmatched. This CDR3 is built from 20 residues. Germline CDR1 is SGHRS and CDR2 is YFSETQ. The chain's CDR3 is CASSLAFGDSPTGTNYGYTF. The DNA of the CDR3 is TGCGCCAGCAGCTTGGCGTTCGGAGATTCCCCGACAGGGACCAACTATGGCTACACCTTC.

The rearrangement links TRBV6-5 to TRBJ1-1; 8 positions agree with TRBD1. Germline V gene lookup returns CDR1 MNHEY and CDR2 SVGAGI. The CDR3 contains 14 residues. V dropped 6 bases and J dropped 5; count of bases not matched to a gene: 8. CDR3 DNA: TGTGCCAGCAGCGACCTCGACAGGGGTACTGAAGCTTTCTTT. It codes for CASSDLDRGTEAFF.

The rearrangement links TRBV19 to TRBJ1-2; D perhaps matches TRBD1 (6 bases). Germline values: CDR1 LNHDA, CDR2 SQIVND (reference sequence). The V end was cut by 3 bases, the J end by 3 bases, with 14 bases between. This CDR3 spans 15 amino acids. CDR3 loop: CASSMGQPGDYGYTF. CDR3 bases: TGTGCCAGTAGTATGGGTCAGCCAGGGGACTATGGCTACACCTTC.

This chain uses TRBV6-5 with TRBJ1-2; the match to TRBD1 covers 11 bases. After removal of 3 bases from V and 6 bases from J, the junction contained 9 bases not matched to a gene. The CDR3 consists of 16 residues. In germline, CDR1 is MNHEY, CDR2 SVGAGI. The CDR3 nucleotides are TGTGCCAGCAGTTATTGGTTGGGACAGGGGGGTAATGGCTACACCTTC. It specifies CASSYWLGQGGNGYTF.

This clone showed up just once. In DNA, the CDR3 is TGTGCCAGCAGCCCTTCCGGGACACCCTCCGTCGGGGACACTGAAGCTTTCTTT. Amino acid sequence: CASSPSGTPSVGDTEAFF. The V gene is TRBV9, the J gene TRBJ1-1, with D possibly TRBD1 on 6 matching bases. CDR3 length: 18 amino acids. The germline V gene has CDR1 SGDLS and CDR2 YYNGEE. V was pared by 4 bases and J by 3 bases, with 25 bases between.

CDR3 coding DNA: TGTGCCAGCAGCGCGGACAGGAGCTCCTATAATTCACCCCTCCACTTT. It translates to CASSADRSSYNSPLHF. V is TRBV25-1 and J is TRBJ1-6; 7 nucleotides agree with TRBD1. This CDR3 has 16 residues. The V and J ends lost 6 bases and 0 bases, in that order; junction bases with no gene match: 5. The germline gives CDR1 MGHDK, CDR2 SYGVNS.

The chain is built from TRBV5-4 and TRBJ2-7, with 8 bases fitting TRBD2. In germline, CDR1 is SGHNT, CDR2 YYREEE (reference sequence). The CDR3 runs 15 residues. V was pared by 0 bases and J by 2 bases, with 4 bases of the junction left unmatched. CDR3 amino acids: CASSLGTSLTYEQYF. The CDR3 nucleotides read TGTGCCAGCAGCTTGGGGACTAGCCTTACCTACGAGCAGTACTTC.

The chain uses TRBV2 and TRBJ1-2, with D perhaps TRBD1 (5 bases). CDR3 length equals 13 residues. Germline CDR1 is SNHLY and CDR2 is FYNNEI. Trimming left V 3 bases short and J 4 bases short, with 9 bases between. The CDR3 protein is CASSESTAYGYTF. CDR3 bases: TGTGCCAGCAGTGAGTCGACAGCCTATGGCTACACCTTC.

V usage is TRBV7-2 and J usage is TRBJ1-1; perhaps TRBD1 as D (5 bases). This CDR3 is built from 14 residues. CDR1 is SGHTA and CDR2 is FQGNSA in the germline V gene. Trimming pared 5 bases from V and 4 bases from J, leaving 14 bases between. The CDR3 DNA sequence: TGTGCCAGCAGCCAAGGGGATCTGGGCACTGAAGCTTTCTTT. Encoded protein: CASSQGDLGTEAFF.

The chain combines TRBV6-5 with TRBJ1-6; 9 nucleotides line up with TRBD1. CDR1 is MNHEY and CDR2 is SVGAGI in the germline V gene. Trimming at V came to 5 bases and at J to 8 bases, leaving 7 bases not matched to a gene. CDR3 size: 15 residues. CDR3 nucleotide sequence: TGTGCCAGCAGTGCGTACGGGACAGGGTATTCACCCCTCCACTTT. Translation gives CASSAYGTGYSPLHF.

A few counts support this clone. This chain links TRBV19 with TRBJ1-1; D unresolved. V was pared by 3 bases and J by 0 bases, with 8 bases between. Germline CDR1 reads LNHDA; CDR2 reads SQIVND (reference sequence). The length of the CDR3 is 14 residues. CDR3 in amino acids: CASSISDMNTEAFF. The DNA for the CDR3 is TGTGCCAGTAGTATCTCTGACATGAACACTGAAGCTTTCTTT.

The chain employs TRBV6-1 and TRBJ2-7; weak D call: TRBD2 (7 bases). Germline V gives CDR1 MNHNS, CDR2 SASEGT. The ends were cut back, 8 bases at V and 7 bases at J, with 18 bases in the middle. The CDR3 totals 13 residues. In DNA form, the CDR3 reads TGTGCCAGCGACGAGGGGGGGTCCTGGGAGCAGTACTTC. Translating gives CASDEGGSWEQYF.

J is TRBJ1-2 and V is TRBV29-1, with 9 nucleotides matching TRBD1. Germline CDR1 reads SQVTM; CDR2 reads ANQGSEA. Trimming removed 6 bases from V and 4 bases from J; junction bases left unmatched: 9. CDR3 length: 14 residues. The CDR3 DNA is TGCAGCGTGGCTAACAGGGGGCTAGGCTATGGCTACACCTTC. Translating it yields CSVANRGLGYGYTF.

This rearrangement joins TRBV5-6 to TRBJ1-2; D might be TRBD1 (6 bases). In germline, CDR1 is SGHDT, CDR2 YYEEEE. The CDR3 is 14 amino acids. The V gene lost 7 bases and the J gene lost 4 bases, with 17 bases spanning the gap. The CDR3 DNA follows: TGTGCCAGCCAATTCCGACAGGCCGTCTATGGCTACACCTTC. It codes for CASQFRQAVYGYTF.

The rearrangement uses TRBV30 and TRBJ1-2, with D possibly matching TRBD1 (5 bases). The CDR3 runs to 14 residues. The germline V gene has CDR1 GTSNPN and CDR2 SVGIG (reference sequence). Trimming shortened V by 2 bases and J by 5 bases, and 15 bases separated the two germline ends. CDR3 region: CAWSHSGEGYGYTF. The CDR3 DNA sequence: TGTGCCTGGAGTCACTCGGGGGAGGGGTATGGCTACACCTTC. The complete variable domain, with remaining parts taken from reference TRBV30 and TRBJ1-2, reads SQTIHQWPATLVQPVGSPLSLECTVEGTSNPNLYWYRQAAGRGLQLLFYSVGIGQISSEVPQNLSASRPQDRQFILSSKKLLLSDSGFYLCAWSHSGEGYGYTFGSGTRLTVV.

V is TRBV5-4 and J is TRBJ1-1; TRBD1 matches at 11 bases. The CDR3 runs to 15 residues. Trimming cost V 4 bases and J 7 bases; bases outside gene matches: 9. Germline V gene data show CDR1 as SGHNT and CDR2 as YYREEE (reference sequence). The CDR3 protein is CASSLGTGGSNEAFF. The CDR3 region has the DNA TGTGCCAGCAGCCTAGGGACAGGGGGTTCCAATGAAGCTTTCTTT. The full variable domain, its missing parts supplied by reference TRBV5-4 and TRBJ1-1, is ETGVTQSPTHLIKTRGQQVTLRCSSQSGHNTVSWYQQALGQGPQFIFQYYREEENGRGNFPPRFSGLQFPNYSSELNVNALELDDSALYLCASSLGTGGSNEAFFGQGTRLTVV.

The CDR3 protein is CASSAGARSSYNSPLHF. The CDR3 DNA is TGTGCCAGCAGTGCAGGGGCTCGAAGCTCCTATAATTCACCCCTCCACTTT. The rearrangement joins TRBV6-1 to TRBJ1-6, with D tentatively TRBD1 (6 bases). The CDR3 contains 17 residues. The germline V gene has CDR1 MNHNS and CDR2 SASEGT. Trimming removed 4 bases at V and 0 bases at J, with 13 bases between.

This clone showed up just once. V is TRBV13 and J is TRBJ1-4; weak D call: TRBD1 (5 bases). The CDR3 consists of 15 residues. Deletions cut 5 bases from V and 4 bases from J, with 14 bases between. Germline V lookup: CDR1 PRHDT, CDR2 FYEKMQ (reference sequence). CDR3 residues: CASSSGGGGNEKLFF. CDR3 DNA: TGTGCCAGCAGCAGTGGCGGGGGGGGTAATGAAAAACTGTTTTTT. Using reference TRBV13 and TRBJ1-4 for the parts outside the CDR3, the full variable domain is AAGVIQSPRHLIKEKRETATLKCYPIPRHDTVYWYQQGPGQDPQFLISFYEKMQSDKGSIPDRFSAQQFSDYHSELNMSSLELGDSALYFCASSSGGGGNEKLFFGSGTQLSVL.

In this sample, this clone turned up a few times. The chain carries TRBV5-1 and TRBJ2-4; 12 bases agree with TRBD2. V dropped 4 bases and J dropped 3; count of bases not matched to a gene: 11. This CDR3 region has 18 residues. Germline V gene lookup returns CDR1 SGHRS and CDR2 YFSETQ. CDR3 region: CASSLTSGGPSDKNIQYF. The CDR3, as DNA: TGCGCCAGCAGCCTGACTAGCGGGGGCCCTAGTGACAAAAACATTCAGTACTTC.

V is TRBV6-1 and J is TRBJ1-3, with no clear D. Trimming took 4 bases from V and 0 from J, leaving 4 bases between them. Per the germline V gene, CDR1 is MNHNS and CDR2 is SASEGT. This CDR3 has 13 amino acids. The CDR3 DNA follows: TGTGCCAGCAGTGCAGGCTCTGGAAACACCATATATTTT. As protein: CASSAGSGNTIYF.

The chain has TRBV7-2 and TRBJ1-3; D is perhaps TRBD1 (5 bases). Per germline, CDR1 SGHTA and CDR2 FQGNSA. Trimming took off 3 bases at V and 2 bases at J, with 11 bases between the two ends. This CDR3 has 15 amino acids. The CDR3 is CASSFRQGPGNTIYF. The DNA for the CDR3 is TGTGCCAGCAGCTTCCGCCAGGGCCCTGGAAACACCATATATTTT. Based on the CDR3 plus reference TRBV7-2 and TRBJ1-3, the full variable domain is GAGVSQSPSNKVTEKGKDVELRCDPISGHTALYWYRQSLGQGLEFLIYFQGNSAPDKSGLPSDRFSAERTGGSVSTLTIQRTQQEDSAVYLCASSFRQGPGNTIYFGEGSWLTVV.